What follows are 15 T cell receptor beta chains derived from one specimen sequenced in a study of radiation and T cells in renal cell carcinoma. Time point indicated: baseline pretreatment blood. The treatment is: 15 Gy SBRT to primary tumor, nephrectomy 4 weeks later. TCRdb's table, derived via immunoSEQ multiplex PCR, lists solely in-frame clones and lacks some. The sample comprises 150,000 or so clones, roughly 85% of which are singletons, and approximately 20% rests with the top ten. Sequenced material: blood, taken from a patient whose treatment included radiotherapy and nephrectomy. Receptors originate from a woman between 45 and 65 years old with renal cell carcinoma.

DNA for the CDR3: TGTGCCAGCAATTTCCCGGGAACAACTAATGAAAAACTGTTTTTT. This gives the protein CASNFPGTTNEKLFF. The rearrangement joins TRBV2 to TRBJ1-4; D gene uncertain. This CDR3 has 15 residues. V lost 7 bases to trimming and J lost 0 bases, with 12 bases between them. Germline V gene lookup returns CDR1 SNHLY and CDR2 FYNNEI.

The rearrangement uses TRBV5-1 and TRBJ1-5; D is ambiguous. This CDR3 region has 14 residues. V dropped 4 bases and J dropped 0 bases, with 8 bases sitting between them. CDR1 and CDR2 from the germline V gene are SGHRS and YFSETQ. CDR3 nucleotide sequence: TGCGCCAGCAGCCCCGGAAGTAGCAATCAGCCCCAGCATTTT. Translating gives CASSPGSSNQPQHF.

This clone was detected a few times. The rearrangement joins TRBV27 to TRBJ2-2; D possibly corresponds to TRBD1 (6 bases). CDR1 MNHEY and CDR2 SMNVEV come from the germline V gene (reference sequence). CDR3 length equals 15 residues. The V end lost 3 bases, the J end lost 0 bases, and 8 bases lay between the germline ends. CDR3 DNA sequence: TGTGCCAGCAGTTTCACAGGGCCGAACACCGGGGAGCTGTTTTTT. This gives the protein CASSFTGPNTGELFF.

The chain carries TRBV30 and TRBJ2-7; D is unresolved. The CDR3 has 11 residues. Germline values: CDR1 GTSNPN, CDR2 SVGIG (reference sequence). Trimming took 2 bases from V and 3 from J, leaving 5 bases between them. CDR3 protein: CAWSNSYEQYF. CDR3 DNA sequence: TGTGCCTGGAGTAATAGCTACGAGCAGTACTTC.

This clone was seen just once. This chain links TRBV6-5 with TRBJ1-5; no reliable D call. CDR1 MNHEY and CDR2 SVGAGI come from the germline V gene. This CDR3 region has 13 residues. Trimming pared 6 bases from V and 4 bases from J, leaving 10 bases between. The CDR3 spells CASSTNTNQPQHF. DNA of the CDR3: TGTGCCAGCAGCACAAATACGAATCAGCCCCAGCATTTT.

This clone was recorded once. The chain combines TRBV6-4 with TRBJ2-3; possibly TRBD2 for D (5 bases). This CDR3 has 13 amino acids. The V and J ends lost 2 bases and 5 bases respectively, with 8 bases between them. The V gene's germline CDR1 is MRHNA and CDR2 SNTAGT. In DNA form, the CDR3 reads TGTGCCAGCAGTGACCAACGGGAAGATACGCAGTATTTT. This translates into CASSDQREDTQYF.

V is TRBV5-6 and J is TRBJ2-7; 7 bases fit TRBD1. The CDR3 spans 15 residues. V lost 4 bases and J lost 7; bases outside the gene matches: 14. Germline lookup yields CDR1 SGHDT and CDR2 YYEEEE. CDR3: CASSPGDRVLGEQYF. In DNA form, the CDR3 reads TGTGCCAGCAGCCCCGGTGACAGGGTTCTCGGGGAGCAGTACTTC.

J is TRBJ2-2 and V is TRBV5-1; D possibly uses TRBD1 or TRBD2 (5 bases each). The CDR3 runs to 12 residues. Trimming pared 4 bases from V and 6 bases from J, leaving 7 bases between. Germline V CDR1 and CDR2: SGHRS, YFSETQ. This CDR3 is CASSGGAGELFF. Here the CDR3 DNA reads TGCGCCAGCAGCGGGGGAGCCGGGGAGCTGTTTTTT.

CDR3 protein: CAWSVGKLGQGSSPLHF. The CDR3 DNA reads TGTGCCTGGAGTGTAGGAAAGTTAGGACAGGGGTCTTCACCCCTCCACTTT. This chain uses TRBV30 with TRBJ1-6; 9 positions match TRBD1. This CDR3 is 17 amino acids long. Trimming at V came to 0 bases and at J to 9 bases, leaving 12 bases not matched to a gene. CDR1 GTSNPN and CDR2 SVGIG come from the germline V gene (reference sequence).

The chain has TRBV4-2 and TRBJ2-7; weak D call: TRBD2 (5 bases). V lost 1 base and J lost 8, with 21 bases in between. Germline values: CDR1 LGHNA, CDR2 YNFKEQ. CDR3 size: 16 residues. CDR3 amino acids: CASSQVGGGGYVQQYF. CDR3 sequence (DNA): TGTGCCAGCAGCCAAGTAGGAGGTGGCGGATATGTTCAGCAGTACTTC.

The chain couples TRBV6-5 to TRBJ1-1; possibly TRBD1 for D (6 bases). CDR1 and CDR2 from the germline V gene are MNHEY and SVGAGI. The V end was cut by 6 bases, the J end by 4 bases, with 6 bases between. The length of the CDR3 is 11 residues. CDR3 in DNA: TGTGCCAGCAGCAGGGGCACTGAAGCTTTCTTT. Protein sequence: CASSRGTEAFF.

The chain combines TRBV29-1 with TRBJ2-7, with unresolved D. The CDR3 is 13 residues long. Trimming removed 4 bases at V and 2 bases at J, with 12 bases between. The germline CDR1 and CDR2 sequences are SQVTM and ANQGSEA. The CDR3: CSVVVTATYEQYF. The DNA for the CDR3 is TGCAGCGTTGTAGTCACAGCAACCTACGAGCAGTACTTC.

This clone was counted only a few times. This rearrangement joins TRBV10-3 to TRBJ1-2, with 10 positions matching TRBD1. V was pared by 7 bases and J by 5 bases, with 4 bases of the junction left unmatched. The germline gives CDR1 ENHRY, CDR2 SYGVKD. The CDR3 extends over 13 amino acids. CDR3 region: CAIIMDRGYGYTF. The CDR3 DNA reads TGTGCCATCATTATGGACAGGGGGTATGGCTACACCTTC.

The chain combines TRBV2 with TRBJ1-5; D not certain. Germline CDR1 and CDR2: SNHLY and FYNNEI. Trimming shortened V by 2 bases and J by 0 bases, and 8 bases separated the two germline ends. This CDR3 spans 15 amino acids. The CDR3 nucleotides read TGTGCCAGCAGTGAACAGACATATAGCAATCAGCCCCAGCATTTT. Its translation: CASSEQTYSNQPQHF.

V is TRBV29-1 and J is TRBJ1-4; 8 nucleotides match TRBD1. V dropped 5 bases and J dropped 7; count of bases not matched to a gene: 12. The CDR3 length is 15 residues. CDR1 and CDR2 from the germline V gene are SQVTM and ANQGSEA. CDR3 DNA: TGCAGCGTTCGACCTAGACAGGGGAAGGGTGAAAAACTGTTTTTT. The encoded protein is CSVRPRQGKGEKLFF. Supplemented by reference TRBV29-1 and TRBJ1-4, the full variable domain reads SAVISQKPSRDICQRGTSLTIQCQVDSQVTMMFWYRQQPGQSLTLIATANQGSEATYESGFVIDKFPISRPNLTFSTLTVSNMSPEDSSIYLCSVRPRQGKGEKLFFGSGTQLSVL.